These 7 T cell receptor beta chains were sequenced from one sample in a study of T-cell memory formation after mild COVID-19. TCRdb re-called the 5' RACE reads through MiXCR, storing one row per CDR3 protein. The sample has roughly 340,000 distinct CDR3 sequences; approximately 16% are singletons. The sequencing sample was made of PBMCs or a T cell subset sorted from them (not recorded which). All receptors come from a man between 18 and 29 years old who had mild COVID-19 (a few samples of this study predate the infection). Cell type and time point are not known.

The rearrangement uses TRBV9 and TRBJ1-6; TRBD1 might be the D (5 bases). Germline loops: CDR1 SGDLS, CDR2 YYNGEE. This CDR3 has 16 residues. V lost 3 bases and J lost 7, with 17 bases in between. The CDR3 bases are TGTGCCAGCAGCGAGAGCTGGTGGGGGGGAAATTCACCCCTCCACTTT. Translated, it gives CASSESWWGGNSPLHF.

The sample holds a few counts of this clonotype. The chain joins TRBV7-9 to TRBJ1-1, with TRBD1 identical over 7 bases. This CDR3 is 15 amino acids long. The J segment lost 4 bases and the V segment lost 4 bases, leaving 9 bases of the junction unmatched. Germline CDR1 and CDR2: SEHNR and FQNEAQ (reference sequence). CDR3 bases: TGTGCCAGCAGCTCGCGACAGGGTTCAAGCACTGAAGCTTTCTTT. Amino acid sequence: CASSSRQGSSTEAFF.

This clonotype has only a few counts. The chain employs TRBV6-5 and TRBJ2-7; D may be TRBD1 or TRBD2 (6 bases each). Trimming took 4 bases from V and 5 from J, leaving 15 bases between them. CDR1 is MNHEY, CDR2 SVGAGI, per germline. This CDR3 comprises 14 residues. The CDR3 region is CASSSGQWGDEQYV. The CDR3 DNA follows: TGTGCCAGCAGTTCAGGACAGTGGGGGGACGAGCAGTACGTC.

This clonotype was seen a few times. The V and J genes are TRBV27 and TRBJ1-6, with D hard to call. This CDR3 spans 16 amino acids. The germline V gene encodes CDR1 MNHEY and CDR2 SMNVEV (reference sequence). The V and J ends lost 2 bases and 0 bases respectively, with 8 bases between them. The CDR3 here is CASSLRASSYNSPLHF. CDR3 DNA: TGTGCCAGCAGTTTAAGGGCGAGCTCCTATAATTCACCCCTCCACTTT.

The V gene is TRBV6-5, the J gene TRBJ1-2, with D uncertain. V was trimmed by 3 bases and J by 6 bases, leaving 8 bases between them. This CDR3 comprises 12 residues. Germline lookup yields CDR1 MNHEY and CDR2 SVGAGI. DNA for the CDR3: TGTGCCAGCAGTTATGAGGGCCATGGCTACACCTTC. Its translation is CASSYEGHGYTF.

The CDR3 reads CASSQNLGTGGNEQYF. DNA for the CDR3: TGCGCCAGCAGCCAGAACCTCGGGACAGGGGGCAACGAGCAGTACTTC. The chain is built from TRBV4-1 and TRBJ2-7; 12 positions agree with TRBD1. CDR1 and CDR2 (germline): MGHRA, YSYEKL. Trimming removed 3 bases from V and 5 bases from J; junction bases left unmatched: 8. The CDR3 consists of 16 residues.

This clonotype was seen a handful of times. The genes are TRBV6-2 or TRBV6-3 and TRBJ2-1, with D possibly matching TRBD1 (5 bases). Germline CDR1 MNHEY, CDR2 SVGEGT. This CDR3 has 17 residues. V was cut by 2 bases and J by 2 bases, with 16 bases left in between. The CDR3 is CASSYLAPTEAYNEQFF. Written as DNA, the CDR3 is TGTGCCAGCAGTTACCTCGCCCCGACAGAGGCCTACAATGAGCAGTTCTTC.